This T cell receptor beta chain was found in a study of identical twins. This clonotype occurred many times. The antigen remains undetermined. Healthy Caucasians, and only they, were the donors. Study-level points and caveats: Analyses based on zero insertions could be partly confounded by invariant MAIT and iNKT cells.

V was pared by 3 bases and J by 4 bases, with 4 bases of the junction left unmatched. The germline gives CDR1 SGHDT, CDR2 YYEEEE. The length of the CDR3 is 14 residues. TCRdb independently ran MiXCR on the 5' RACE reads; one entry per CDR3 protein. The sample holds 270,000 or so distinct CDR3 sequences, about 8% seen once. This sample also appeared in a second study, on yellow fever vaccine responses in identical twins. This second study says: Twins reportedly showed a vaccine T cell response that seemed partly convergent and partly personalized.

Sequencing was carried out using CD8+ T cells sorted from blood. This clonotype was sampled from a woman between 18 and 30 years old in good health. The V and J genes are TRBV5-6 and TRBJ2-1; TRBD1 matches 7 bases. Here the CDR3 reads CASSYRGGYNEQFF. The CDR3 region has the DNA TGTGCCAGCAGCTACAGGGGTGGGTACAATGAGCAGTTCTTC.